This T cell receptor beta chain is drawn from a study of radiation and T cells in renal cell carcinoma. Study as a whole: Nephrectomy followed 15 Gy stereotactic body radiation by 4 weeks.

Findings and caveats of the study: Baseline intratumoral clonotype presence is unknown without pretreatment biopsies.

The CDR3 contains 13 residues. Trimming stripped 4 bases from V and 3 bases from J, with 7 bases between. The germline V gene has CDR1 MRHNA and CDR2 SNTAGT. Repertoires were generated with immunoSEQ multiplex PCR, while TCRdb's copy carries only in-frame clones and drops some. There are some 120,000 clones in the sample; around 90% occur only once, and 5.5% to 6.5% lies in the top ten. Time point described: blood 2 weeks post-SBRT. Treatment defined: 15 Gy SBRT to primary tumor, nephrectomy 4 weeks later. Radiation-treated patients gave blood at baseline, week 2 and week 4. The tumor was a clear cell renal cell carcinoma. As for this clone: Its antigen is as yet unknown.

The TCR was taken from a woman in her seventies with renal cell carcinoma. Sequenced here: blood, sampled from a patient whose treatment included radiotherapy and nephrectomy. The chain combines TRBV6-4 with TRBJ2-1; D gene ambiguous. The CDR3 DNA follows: TGTGCCAGCAGTGTCACTGTCTACAATGAGCAGTTCTTC. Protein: CASSVTVYNEQFF.